This is a list of T cell receptor beta chains from one sample in a study of graft-versus-host responses after intestinal transplantation. These receptors have no known antigen. Clones were read by immunoSEQ multiplex PCR, and TCRdb kept only the in-frame ones, dropping some. The data hold some 83,000 clones, with 90% to 95% observed a single time. Sequenced material: unstimulated CD4+ T cells sorted from spleen or lymph node cells, taken before intestinal transplant. Receptors were obtained from a human donor who received an intestinal transplant. Each CDR3 is given with its conserved first and last residue. The D gene is left open where the match is weak. Only some rows state a clone size, as once, few, many or a class for expanded clones.

d_call: -
v_call: TRBV14
j_call: TRBJ2-7
clone_size: -
cdr3_aa: CASSQDSYYEQYF
cdr3_nt: TGTGCCAGCAGCCAAGACAGTTACTACGAGCAGTACTTC

d_call: -
v_call: TRBV6-6
j_call: TRBJ2-1
clone_size: -
cdr3_aa: CASGRPGTQKYNEQFF
cdr3_nt: TGTGCCAGCGGTAGGCCCGGGACTCAAAAGTACAATGAGCAGTTCTTC

d_call: TRBD1
v_call: TRBV19
j_call: TRBJ1-4
clone_size: once
cdr3_aa: CASSRNGQGVTNEKLFF
cdr3_nt: TGTGCCAGTAGTAGGAACGGACAGGGGGTAACTAATGAAAAACTGTTTTTT

d_call: -
v_call: TRBV2
j_call: TRBJ2-3
clone_size: -
cdr3_aa: CASKQEADTQYF
cdr3_nt: TGTGCCAGCAAACAAGAGGCCGATACGCAGTATTTT

d_call: -
v_call: TRBV7-2
j_call: TRBJ1-2
clone_size: -
cdr3_aa: CASSPGGYGYTF
cdr3_nt: TGTGCCAGCAGCCCGGGAGGGTATGGCTACACCTTC

d_call: TRBD2
v_call: TRBV6-5
j_call: TRBJ2-3
clone_size: -
cdr3_aa: CASSPQRGPTDTQYF
cdr3_nt: TGTGCCAGCAGTCCCCAGCGGGGCCCCACAGATACGCAGTATTTT

d_call: TRBD2
v_call: TRBV11-2
j_call: TRBJ2-3
clone_size: once
cdr3_aa: CASSLRTSKTDTQYF
cdr3_nt: TGTGCCAGCAGCCTCAGGACTAGCAAGACAGATACGCAGTATTTT

d_call: TRBD2
v_call: TRBV19
j_call: TRBJ2-1
clone_size: -
cdr3_aa: CASSIRGGYNEQFF
cdr3_nt: TGTGCCAGTAGTATACGGGGGGGCTACAATGAGCAGTTCTTC

d_call: TRBD1
v_call: TRBV7-2
j_call: TRBJ2-5
clone_size: -
cdr3_aa: CASSLTGGVVETQYF
cdr3_nt: TGTGCCAGCAGTCTGACAGGGGGCGTCGTAGAGACCCAGTACTTC

d_call: -
v_call: TRBV6-5
j_call: TRBJ2-3
clone_size: -
cdr3_aa: CASRLPGTDTQYF
cdr3_nt: TGTGCCAGCAGACTACCGGGAACAGATACGCAGTATTTT

d_call: TRBD1
v_call: TRBV7-2
j_call: TRBJ2-1
clone_size: -
cdr3_aa: CASSSGQASSYNEQFF
cdr3_nt: TGTGCCAGCAGCTCCGGACAGGCTAGCTCCTACAATGAGCAGTTCTTC

d_call: -
v_call: TRBV27
j_call: TRBJ1-5
clone_size: -
cdr3_aa: CASSSSSQPQHF
cdr3_nt: TGTGCCAGCAGTTCTTCCTCTCAGCCCCAGCATTTT

d_call: TRBD2
v_call: TRBV19
j_call: TRBJ2-1
clone_size: -
cdr3_aa: CASSRTSGGSSYNEQFF
cdr3_nt: TGTGCCAGTTCTCGGACTAGCGGGGGGAGCTCCTACAATGAGCAGTTCTTC

d_call: -
v_call: TRBV7-9
j_call: TRBJ1-3
clone_size: -
cdr3_aa: CASSLDTSGNTIYF
cdr3_nt: TGTGCCAGCAGCTTAGACACCTCTGGAAACACCATATATTTT

d_call: -
v_call: TRBV9
j_call: TRBJ2-1
clone_size: -
cdr3_aa: CASSVAGTPLTYNEQFF
cdr3_nt: TGTGCCAGCAGCGTGGCCGGGACACCATTAACATACAATGAGCAGTTCTTC

d_call: -
v_call: TRBV7-9
j_call: TRBJ1-5
clone_size: -
cdr3_aa: CASSSQGQGQPQHF
cdr3_nt: TGTGCCAGCAGCTCCCAGGGGCAGGGGCAGCCCCAGCATTTT

d_call: -
v_call: TRBV4-3
j_call: TRBJ1-1
clone_size: -
cdr3_aa: CASSQEAQGTEAFF
cdr3_nt: TGCGCCAGCAGCCAAGAGGCCCAGGGGACTGAAGCTTTCTTT

d_call: TRBD2
v_call: TRBV4-1
j_call: TRBJ2-3
clone_size: -
cdr3_aa: CASSQPGLAGGVKEDTQYF
cdr3_nt: TGCGCCAGCAGCCAGCCGGGACTAGCGGGGGGCGTGAAAGAAGATACGCAGTATTTT

d_call: TRBD1
v_call: TRBV5-1
j_call: TRBJ1-4
clone_size: -
cdr3_aa: CASSSTGTGNEKLFF
cdr3_nt: TGCGCCAGCAGCTCTACCGGGACAGGCAATGAAAAACTGTTTTTT

d_call: -
v_call: TRBV11-2
j_call: TRBJ2-1
clone_size: -
cdr3_aa: CASGPLRSYNEQFF
cdr3_nt: TGTGCCAGCGGCCCCTTAAGATCCTACAATGAGCAGTTCTTC

d_call: TRBD1
v_call: TRBV5-1
j_call: TRBJ2-5
clone_size: -
cdr3_aa: CASSLEGTGSETQYF
cdr3_nt: TGCGCCAGCAGCTTGGAGGGGACAGGGTCAGAGACCCAGTACTTC

d_call: TRBD1
v_call: TRBV30
j_call: TRBJ1-2
clone_size: once
cdr3_aa: CAWEVYRGFQAYGYTF
cdr3_nt: TGTGCCTGGGAAGTATACAGGGGGTTCCAGGCCTATGGCTACACCTTC

d_call: TRBD1
v_call: TRBV6-1
j_call: TRBJ2-6
clone_size: few
cdr3_aa: CASSARDSSSPPSF
cdr3_nt: TGTGCCAGCAGTGCTCGGGACAGTAGTTCCCCCCCGTCTTTC

d_call: TRBD1
v_call: TRBV4-1
j_call: TRBJ1-1
clone_size: -
cdr3_aa: CASSRITDRGPEAFF
cdr3_nt: TGCGCCAGCAGCCGCATTACCGACAGGGGGCCTGAAGCTTTCTTT

d_call: TRBD1
v_call: TRBV30
j_call: TRBJ1-2
clone_size: -
cdr3_aa: CAWSGDRAYGYTF
cdr3_nt: TGTGCCTGGAGTGGAGACAGGGCTTATGGCTACACCTTC

d_call: -
v_call: TRBV7-8
j_call: TRBJ2-7
clone_size: -
cdr3_aa: CASSLDRTYEQYF
cdr3_nt: TGTGCCAGCAGCTTAGACAGGACCTACGAGCAGTACTTC

d_call: -
v_call: TRBV6-5
j_call: TRBJ1-6
clone_size: -
cdr3_aa: CASSYSRDNSPLHF
cdr3_nt: TGTGCCAGCAGTTACTCGAGGGATAATTCACCCCTCCACTTT

d_call: TRBD1
v_call: TRBV11-1
j_call: TRBJ2-3
clone_size: -
cdr3_aa: CASSFDLDRGPTDTQYF
cdr3_nt: TGTGCCAGCAGCTTCGACCTCGACAGGGGACCCACAGATACGCAGTATTTT

d_call: -
v_call: TRBV7-2
j_call: TRBJ2-1
clone_size: -
cdr3_aa: CASSETRYNEQFF
cdr3_nt: TGTGCCAGCAGCGAAACTCGTTACAATGAGCAGTTCTTC

d_call: TRBD2
v_call: TRBV7-6
j_call: TRBJ2-7
clone_size: -
cdr3_aa: CASTGGGSSYEQYF
cdr3_nt: TGTGCCAGCACCGGCGGGGGTAGCTCCTACGAGCAGTACTTC

d_call: TRBD1
v_call: TRBV2
j_call: TRBJ2-5
clone_size: -
cdr3_aa: CASSETGGRSETQYF
cdr3_nt: TGTGCCAGCAGTGAAACAGGGGGAAGGTCAGAGACCCAGTACTTC

d_call: TRBD2
v_call: TRBV4-3
j_call: TRBJ2-1
clone_size: -
cdr3_aa: CASSQGPSGANNEQFF
cdr3_nt: TGCGCCAGCAGCCAAGGCCCTAGCGGGGCCAACAATGAGCAGTTCTTC

d_call: -
v_call: TRBV6-1
j_call: TRBJ2-7
clone_size: -
cdr3_aa: CASSDQGSSYEQYF
cdr3_nt: TGTGCCAGCAGTGACCAGGGGAGTTCCTACGAGCAGTACTTC

d_call: TRBD2
v_call: TRBV7-2
j_call: TRBJ2-1
clone_size: -
cdr3_aa: CASGTSGGVNEQFF
cdr3_nt: TGTGCCAGCGGCACTAGCGGGGGGGTCAATGAGCAGTTCTTC

d_call: TRBD1
v_call: TRBV5-8
j_call: TRBJ1-4
clone_size: once
cdr3_aa: CASSLGQGLNEKLFF
cdr3_nt: TGTGCCAGCAGCTTAGGACAGGGCCTTAATGAAAAACTGTTTTTT

d_call: -
v_call: TRBV18
j_call: TRBJ2-4
clone_size: -
cdr3_aa: CASSPSGQAKNIQYF
cdr3_nt: TGTGCCAGCTCACCGTCAGGGCAGGCCAAAAACATTCAGTACTTC

d_call: TRBD1
v_call: TRBV7-2
j_call: TRBJ1-2
clone_size: -
cdr3_aa: CASSSTGTGHYYYGYTF
cdr3_nt: TGTGCCAGCAGCTCTACCGGGACAGGACATTATTACTATGGCTACACCTTC

d_call: TRBD2
v_call: TRBV29-1
j_call: TRBJ2-5
clone_size: -
cdr3_aa: CSVELRLAGGKETQYF
cdr3_nt: TGCAGCGTTGAACTCCGCCTAGCGGGGGGTAAAGAGACCCAGTACTTC

d_call: -
v_call: TRBV6-1
j_call: TRBJ1-1
clone_size: -
cdr3_aa: CASSLTANTEAFF
cdr3_nt: TGTGCCAGCAGTTTAACAGCGAACACTGAAGCTTTCTTT

d_call: -
v_call: TRBV5-6
j_call: TRBJ2-3
clone_size: -
cdr3_aa: CASSPRGSTDTQYF
cdr3_nt: TGTGCCAGCAGTCCACGGGGGTCCACAGATACGCAGTATTTT

d_call: -
v_call: TRBV30
j_call: TRBJ1-3
clone_size: -
cdr3_aa: CAWSLNSGNTIYF
cdr3_nt: TGTGCCTGGAGTCTGAACAGTGGAAACACCATATATTTT

d_call: -
v_call: TRBV5-1
j_call: TRBJ1-1
clone_size: -
cdr3_aa: CASSSTTAGNTEAFF
cdr3_nt: TGCGCCAGCAGCTCGACCACCGCAGGGAACACTGAAGCTTTCTTT

d_call: -
v_call: TRBV30
j_call: TRBJ1-5
clone_size: -
cdr3_aa: CAWSVARFNQPQHF
cdr3_nt: TGTGCCTGGAGTGTCGCCAGGTTCAATCAGCCCCAGCATTTT

d_call: TRBD1
v_call: TRBV7-2
j_call: TRBJ1-2
clone_size: -
cdr3_aa: CASSLAGTAYGYTF
cdr3_nt: TGTGCCAGCAGCTTGGCCGGGACAGCCTATGGCTACACCTTC

d_call: -
v_call: TRBV19
j_call: TRBJ1-1
clone_size: -
cdr3_aa: CASSPRRQVPGTEAFF
cdr3_nt: TGTGCCAGTAGTCCCCGCCGACAGGTACCAGGGACTGAAGCTTTCTTT

d_call: -
v_call: TRBV7-2
j_call: TRBJ1-2
clone_size: once
cdr3_aa: CASTTGFLPSGYTF
cdr3_nt: TGTGCCAGCACCACCGGGTTTTTACCTTCGGGCTACACCTTC

d_call: -
v_call: TRBV27
j_call: TRBJ1-2
clone_size: -
cdr3_aa: CASSLSGTNYGYTF
cdr3_nt: TGTGCCAGCAGTTTGTCCGGGACAAACTATGGCTACACCTTC

d_call: -
v_call: TRBV7-9
j_call: TRBJ2-2
clone_size: -
cdr3_aa: CASSPEGGAANTGELFF
cdr3_nt: TGTGCCAGCAGCCCCGAGGGCGGGGCAGCGAACACCGGGGAGCTGTTTTTT

d_call: -
v_call: TRBV19
j_call: TRBJ2-2
clone_size: -
cdr3_aa: CASSPRGTANTGELFF
cdr3_nt: TGTGCCAGTAGTCCTCGCGGGACAGCGAACACCGGGGAGCTGTTTTTT

d_call: TRBD2
v_call: TRBV6-1
j_call: TRBJ2-1
clone_size: -
cdr3_aa: CASRSGGYDNEQFF
cdr3_nt: TGTGCCAGCAGAAGCGGGGGATACGACAATGAGCAGTTCTTC

d_call: -
v_call: TRBV19
j_call: TRBJ1-2
clone_size: -
cdr3_aa: CASSQGLYGYTF
cdr3_nt: TGTGCCAGTAGCCAGGGCCTCTATGGCTACACCTTC

d_call: TRBD1
v_call: TRBV7-2
j_call: TRBJ2-1
clone_size: -
cdr3_aa: CASSLIGQGPNNEQFF
cdr3_nt: TGTGCCAGCAGCTTAATAGGACAGGGACCCAACAATGAGCAGTTCTTC

d_call: TRBD1
v_call: TRBV14
j_call: TRBJ2-7
clone_size: -
cdr3_aa: CASSQLQGAREQYF
cdr3_nt: TGTGCCAGCAGCCAACTACAGGGGGCTAGGGAGCAGTACTTC

d_call: -
v_call: TRBV12-5
j_call: TRBJ1-1
clone_size: -
cdr3_aa: CASGRGGVTTEAFF
cdr3_nt: TGTGCTAGTGGTCGTGGGGGGGTAACCACTGAAGCTTTCTTT

d_call: -
v_call: TRBV7-9
j_call: TRBJ1-5
clone_size: -
cdr3_aa: CASSLVGENQPQHF
cdr3_nt: TGTGCCAGCAGCTTAGTCGGGGAGAATCAGCCCCAGCATTTT